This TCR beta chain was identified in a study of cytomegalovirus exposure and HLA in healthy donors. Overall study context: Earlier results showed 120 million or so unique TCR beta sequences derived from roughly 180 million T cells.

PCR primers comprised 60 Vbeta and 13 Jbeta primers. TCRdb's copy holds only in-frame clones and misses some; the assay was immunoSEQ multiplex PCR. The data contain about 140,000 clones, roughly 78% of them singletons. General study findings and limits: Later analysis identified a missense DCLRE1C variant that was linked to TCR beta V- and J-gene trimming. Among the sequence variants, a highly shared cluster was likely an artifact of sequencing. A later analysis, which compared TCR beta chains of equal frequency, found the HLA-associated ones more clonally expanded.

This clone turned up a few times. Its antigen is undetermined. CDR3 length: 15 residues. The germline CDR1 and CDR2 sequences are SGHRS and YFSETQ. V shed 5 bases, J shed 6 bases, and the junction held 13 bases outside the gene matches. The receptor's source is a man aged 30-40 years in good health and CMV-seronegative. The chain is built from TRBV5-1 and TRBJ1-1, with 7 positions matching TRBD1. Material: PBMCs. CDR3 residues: CASRQTYRGKAEAFF. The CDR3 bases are TGCGCCAGCAGACAAACTTACAGGGGAAAGGCTGAAGCTTTCTTT.